Shown below are 11 T cell receptor beta chains from a single sample sequenced in a study of T cells of healthy individuals. Using its own MiXCR run on the 5' RACE reads, TCRdb lists one record per CDR3 protein. There are around 98,000 distinct CDR3 sequences in the sample; 17% occur only once, and around 6.5% lies in the top ten. The receptor set was obtained from a human donor in good health.

There are a few counts of this clonotype. The chain employs TRBV7-2 and TRBJ1-2, with a possible D match to TRBD1 (6 bases). Per germline, CDR1 SGHTA and CDR2 FQGNSA. Trimming shortened V by 3 bases and J by 7 bases, and 15 bases separated the two germline ends. The CDR3 has 14 amino acids. CDR3 in DNA: TGTGCCAGCAGCTTTTATGGGGGGCAAGCTGGCTACACCTTC. Protein sequence: CASSFYGGQAGYTF.

This clonotype was detected ten times or more. CDR3 DNA sequence: TGTGCCAGCAGATCCGGGACGGTTCTACTCTCTGGGGCCAACGTCCTGACTTTC. It is translated as CASRSGTVLLSGANVLTF. The J gene is TRBJ2-6, the V gene TRBV28; either TRBD1 or TRBD2 may fit D (5 bases each). The V gene's germline CDR1 is MDHEN and CDR2 SYDVKM. With 6 bases removed from V and 0 bases from J, the gap between germline ends came to 18 bases. The CDR3 loop spans 18 amino acids.

At least ten counts were recorded for this clonotype. The chain uses TRBV15 and TRBJ1-3; D is ambiguous. The CDR3 spans 11 residues. CDR1 and CDR2 (germline): LNHNV, YYDKDF (reference sequence). Trimming pared 7 bases from V and 0 bases from J, leaving 1 base between. The CDR3: CATTSGNTIYF. The CDR3 region has the DNA TGTGCCACCACCTCTGGAAACACCATATATTTT. The variable domain in full, with the rest retrieved from reference TRBV15 and TRBJ1-3, is DAMVIQNPRYQVTQFGKPVTLSCSQTLNHNVMYWYQQKSSQAPKLLFHYYDKDFNNEADTPDNFQSRRPNTSFCFLDIRSPGLGDTAMYLCATTSGNTIYFGEGSWLTVV.

The gene calls are TRBV11-2 and TRBJ2-1, with a tentative D call TRBD1 (6 bases). V shed 5 bases and J shed 6 bases, with 17 bases lying between them. The CDR3 sequence is 15 residues long. CDR1 and CDR2 from the germline V gene are SGHAT and FQNNGV. Written as DNA, the CDR3 is TGTGCCAGCAGCCGCCCACCGGCAGGGGTCAATGAGCAGTTCTTC. It encodes CASSRPPAGVNEQFF.

The V gene is TRBV4-1, the J gene TRBJ2-5; TRBD1 or TRBD2 may be the D gene (5 bases each). CDR3 length: 14 residues. Germline values: CDR1 MGHRA, CDR2 YSYEKL. V was cut by 1 base and J by 5 bases, with 11 bases left in between. The CDR3 bases are TGCGCCAGCAGCCAAGGAGGGGACGGGGAGACCCAGTACTTC. Protein: CASSQGGDGETQYF.

The chain joins TRBV29-1 to TRBJ2-7; possible D gene TRBD2, 6 bases. Per the germline V gene, CDR1 is SQVTM and CDR2 is ANQGSEA. The CDR3 totals 12 residues. V lost 7 bases to trimming and J lost 0 bases, with 10 bases between them. The CDR3 DNA reads as TGCAGCGCCGTCGGGGGCTCCTACGAGCAGTACTTC. This encodes CSAVGGSYEQYF.

Only a few counts were recorded for this clonotype. The V and J genes are TRBV23-1 and TRBJ2-1, with D maybe TRBD1 (6 bases). TRBV23-1 is reported as an ORF; its role is uncertain. CDR3 length: 14 residues. Between the trimmed V and J ends, which lost 4 bases and 4 bases, there was a span of 11 bases. The CDR3: CASSRSGAYNEQFF. Written as DNA, the CDR3 is TGCGCCAGCAGTCGGTCAGGGGCGTACAATGAGCAGTTCTTC.

The chain carries TRBV7-9 and TRBJ2-7; D remains ambiguous. CDR3 length: 16 amino acids. Trimming shortened V by 1 base and J by 0 bases, and 13 bases separated the two germline ends. The germline CDR1 and CDR2 sequences are SEHNR and FQNEAQ (reference sequence). The CDR3: CASSLDGEYPSYEQYF. In DNA form, the CDR3 reads TGTGCCAGCAGCTTAGACGGCGAATACCCCTCCTACGAGCAGTACTTC.

The chain links TRBV28 to TRBJ2-7, with a tentative D call TRBD2 (6 bases). The V gene's germline CDR1 is MDHEN and CDR2 SYDVKM. V was pared by 8 bases and J by 2 bases, with 22 bases between. The CDR3 is 16 residues long. DNA of the CDR3: TGTGCCAGCGGCCCCCCGGGAGTTCCGACGACCTACGAGCAGTACTTC. Its protein is CASGPPGVPTTYEQYF.

At least ten counts were recorded for this clonotype. The chain employs TRBV23-1 and TRBJ2-3; 7 bases match TRBD2. TRBV23-1 is an ORF, with its function uncertain. V dropped 4 bases and J dropped 0; count of bases not matched to a gene: 16. The CDR3 has 19 amino acids. CDR3 protein: CASSPLARDYFVSTDTQYF. CDR3 nucleotide sequence: TGCGCCAGCAGTCCCCTGGCTCGGGACTACTTCGTCAGCACAGATACGCAGTATTTT.

The table lists this clonotype with many counts. The chain is built from TRBV29-1 and TRBJ2-3, with TRBD1 matching over 9 bases. With 8 bases clipped from V and 4 bases from J, the junction kept 4 bases outside the gene matches. The V gene's germline CDR1 is SQVTM and CDR2 ANQGSEA. The CDR3 is 12 residues long. CDR3 sequence reads: CSTGDRADTQYF. As DNA, the CDR3 is TGCAGCACCGGGGACAGGGCAGATACGCAGTATTTT.